The source of this T cell receptor beta chain is a study of CD8+CD57+ T cells in acquired aplastic anemia. Across the whole study: DNA recovered from sorted CD4+ and CD8+ cells had a mean of about 3.5 ug. Whole-study results and caveats: CD8+ Simpson's diversity showed no significant patient-control difference.

Concerning this clonotype itself: The antigen remains unidentified.

This CDR3 has 12 residues. Germline V CDR1 and CDR2: DFQATT, SNEGSKA (reference sequence). The V end was cut by 1 base, the J end by 5 bases, with 6 bases between. According to the study, genomic DNA was the template for TCR beta VDJ and CDR3 profiling. Each CDR3 protein is one row after TCRdb ran MiXCR on the reads. This sample has 55,000 to 80,000 distinct CDR3 sequences, with almost 55% found just once. Sequencing was carried out using sorted CD4+, CD8+, or CD8+CD57+ T cells (not recorded which) from PBMCs. The origin of this receptor is a human donor in good health, serving as a control. The rearrangement links TRBV20-1 to TRBJ1-5; D uncertain. CDR3 protein: CSARVADQPQHF. The CDR3 DNA is TGCAGTGCTAGAGTGGCGGATCAGCCCCAGCATTTT.